Described below is a single T cell receptor (beta chain) sequence and its context. It lacks a known antigen. One base away there is no much larger clone; base qualities are not given. The sample originates from a study of T cells in Graves' hyperthyroidism and ophthalmopathy (dated by TCRdb to the late 2010s). As for the study more broadly: Peripheral blood was collected at initial diagnosis, before any treatment. TCR V-J signatures able to tell the groups apart were searched for in a discovery cohort of 90 to 100 patients, of whom fewer than 45 had Graves' ophthalmopathy and 57 had stable Graves' hyperthyroidism. An independent validation cohort of around 19 hyperthyroidism patients and about 16 patients who later progressed to ophthalmopathy tested prospective prediction of ophthalmopathy. For training and testing, the 100 or so patients in the discovery cohort were randomly divided in a 7:3 ratio. The study also compared thyroid tissue and blood T-cell repertoires from five or six Graves' hyperthyroidism patients. After sampling, hyperthyroidism patients received methimazole starting at 30 mg daily, and ophthalmopathy patients received high-dose intravenous methylprednisolone. TCR Vbeta CDR3 sequencing of 120 to 150 peripheral blood samples (roughly 43 ophthalmopathy, some 75 hyperthyroidism and approximately 17 progressor patients) is reported in the paper. What the study reported, not specific to this receptor: No statistical method was used to fix the sample size in advance, and group allocation was not hidden from the investigators. A model built on a 13 V-J signature distinguished ophthalmopathy from stable hyperthyroidism, reaching 87.88% sensitivity and 81.08% specificity in cross-validation and 80%/75% in testing. Most expanded thyroid clonotypes (frequency above 0.001) were also detected in blood, a finding suggesting that blood repertoires may reflect thyroid immune responses. In validation, the model predicted progression to ophthalmopathy with just under 71% sensitivity and less than 80% specificity, a median of roughly seven months before onset.

Stable Graves' hyperthyroidism was defined as the absence of progression to ophthalmopathy over 18 months of follow-up. Hyperthyroidism patients were newly diagnosed, had a disease duration of under 2 months, and were aged 18 to 65 years. Any patient with an uncontrolled infection, another autoimmune disease, pregnancy or lactation was excluded. Diagnoses relied on clinical symptoms, serum thyroxine and TRAb, thyroid ultrasound and orbital computed tomography. PBMCs were isolated from 10 ml of fresh peripheral blood by Ficoll-Paque density gradient centrifugation. Trizol reagent was used to extract total RNA, and RNA quality was then checked on an Agilent 2100 Bioanalyzer. Taken from the germline V gene, the CDR1 and CDR2 loops are SGHTS and YDEGEE. V loses 4 bases of germline sequence and J loses 2 bases, and the interval between the two ends is 13 bases. Reading from cysteine to phenylalanine, the CDR3 counts 15 amino acids. The only DNA kept is the CDR3, 45 bases in frame from the first base.

TCR beta CDR3 regions were amplified from RNA transcripts. The TCR CDR3 was subjected to a first round of RT-PCR using the HTBI primer set and the Qiagen OneStep RT-PCR kit. Libraries were constructed in a second round of multiplex PCR, after which size selection and purification were performed. Paired-end sequencing of the libraries was performed with 100 bp reads on an Illumina HiSeq2000. The authors processed their data as follows. Raw data were processed with SOAPnuke, discarding reads with adapters, uncalled bases, mean Phred below 15, or no exact constant-primer or identifier match. COPE v1.2.5 was used to merge the high-quality paired reads, and each unique nucleotide sequence was defined as a clonotype. Clonotypes were aligned to IMGT TRBV, TRBD and TRBJ reference segments using MiTCR v1.1. The analysis was restricted to V-J combinations with a frequency above 0.0001, which together covered just over 98% of the repertoires. The TCS score was defined as the ratio of F50 (clonal expansion) to E x V (chaos), calculated using BLOSUM62-based TCRdist between CDR3 peptides within each V-J. Welch's t-statistics and random forest reduced roughly 500 V-J features to about 13, which were used in a naive Bayes classifier (R e1071). The public reads were reprocessed in TCRdb via fastp at Q25 and MiXCR, keeping in-frame beta chains. Rows are unified per CDR3 protein, each entry keeping the most common DNA and genes. V and J calls and clone size were set by TCRdb, not the authors. This sample comprises some 420,000 distinct CDR3 sequences, around 13% of them detected only once. More than 4.5% of the sample belongs to the ten largest clones.

The source is a woman aged 18 to 35 with Graves' hyperthyroidism. Sequenced sample: blood. The rearrangement combines TRBV5-8 with TRBJ2-1, with TRBD1 as a weak D call on 5 bases. The sequenced DNA is TGTGCCAGCAGCAGTCAGGGCGCGCCCTACAATGAGCAGTTCTTC. Translated, it reads CASSSQGAPYNEQFF. This CDR3, with the reference TRBV5-8 and TRBJ2-1 proteins standing in past its ends, gives the full variable domain EAGVTQSPTHLIKTRGQQATLRCSPISGHTSVYWYQQALGLGLQFLLWYDEGEERNRGNFPPRFSGRQFPNYSSELNVNALELEDSALYLCASSSQGAPYNEQFFGPGTRLTVL.